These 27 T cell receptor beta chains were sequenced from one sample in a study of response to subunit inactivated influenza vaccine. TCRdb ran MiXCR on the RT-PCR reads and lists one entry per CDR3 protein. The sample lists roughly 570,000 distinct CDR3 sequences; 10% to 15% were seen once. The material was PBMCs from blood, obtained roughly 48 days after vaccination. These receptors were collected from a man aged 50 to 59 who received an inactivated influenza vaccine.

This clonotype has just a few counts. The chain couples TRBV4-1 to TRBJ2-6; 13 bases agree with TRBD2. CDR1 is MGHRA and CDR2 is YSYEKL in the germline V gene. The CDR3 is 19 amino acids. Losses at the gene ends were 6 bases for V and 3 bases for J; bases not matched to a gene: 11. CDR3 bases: TGCGCCAGCAGGCCCGGGACTAGCGGGATAGGAGGTGGGGCCAACGTCCTGACTTTC. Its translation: CASRPGTSGIGGGANVLTF.

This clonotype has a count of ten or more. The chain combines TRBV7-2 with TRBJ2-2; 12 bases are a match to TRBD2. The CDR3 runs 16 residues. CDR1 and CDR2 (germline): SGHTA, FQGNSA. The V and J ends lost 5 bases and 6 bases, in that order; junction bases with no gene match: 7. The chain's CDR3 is CASSTPSGRAAGELFF. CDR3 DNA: TGTGCCAGCAGCACACCTAGCGGGAGGGCCGCCGGGGAGCTGTTTTTT.

CDR3 sequence: CSVETRTNTGELFF. CDR3 nucleotides: TGCAGCGTGGAGACAAGAACGAACACCGGGGAGCTGTTTTTT. The rearrangement joins TRBV29-1 to TRBJ2-2; D gene unclear. V lost 6 bases and J lost 0, with 11 bases in between. The CDR3 spans 14 residues. Germline assignment: CDR1 SQVTM and CDR2 ANQGSEA.

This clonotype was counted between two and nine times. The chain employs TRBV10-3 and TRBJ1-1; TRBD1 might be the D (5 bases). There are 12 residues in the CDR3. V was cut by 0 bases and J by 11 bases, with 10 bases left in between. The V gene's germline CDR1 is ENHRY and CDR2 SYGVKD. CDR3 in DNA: TGTGCCATCAGTGAGTCACCCAGGGAGGCTTTCTTT. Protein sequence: CAISESPREAFF.

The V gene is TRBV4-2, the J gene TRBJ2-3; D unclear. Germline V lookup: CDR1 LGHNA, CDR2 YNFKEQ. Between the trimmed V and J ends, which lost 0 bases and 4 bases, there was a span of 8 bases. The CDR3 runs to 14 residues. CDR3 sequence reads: CASSQDEVADTQYF. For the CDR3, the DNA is TGTGCCAGCAGCCAAGATGAAGTGGCAGATACGCAGTATTTT.

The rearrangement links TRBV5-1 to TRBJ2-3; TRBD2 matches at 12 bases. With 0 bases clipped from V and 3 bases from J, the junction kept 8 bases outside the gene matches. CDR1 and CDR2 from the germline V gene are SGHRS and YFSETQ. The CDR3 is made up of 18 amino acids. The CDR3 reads CASSLAVTSGRWTDTQYF. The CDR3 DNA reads TGCGCCAGCAGCTTGGCCGTGACTAGCGGGAGATGGACAGATACGCAGTATTTT. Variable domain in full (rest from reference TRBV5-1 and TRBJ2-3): KAGVTQTPRYLIKTRGQQVTLSCSPISGHRSVSWYQQTPGQGLQFLFEYFSETQRNKGNFPGRFSGRQFSNSRSEMNVSTLELGDSALYLCASSLAVTSGRWTDTQYFGPGTRLTVL.

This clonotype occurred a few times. CDR3 nucleotides: TGTGCCAGCAGAACCACAAGCTACGAGCAGTACTTC. It codes for CASRTTSYEQYF. This rearrangement joins TRBV6-2 or TRBV6-3 to TRBJ2-7; D call uncertain. Germline assignment: CDR1 MNHEY and CDR2 SVGEGT. The CDR3 has 12 residues. Trimming pared 6 bases from V and 3 bases from J, leaving 9 bases between.

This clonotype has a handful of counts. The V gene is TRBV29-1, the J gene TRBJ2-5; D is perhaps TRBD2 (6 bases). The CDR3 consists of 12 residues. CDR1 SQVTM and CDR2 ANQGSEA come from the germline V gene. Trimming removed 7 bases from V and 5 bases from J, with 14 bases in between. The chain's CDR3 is CSAPDGSETQYF. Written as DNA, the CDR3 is TGCAGCGCCCCGGACGGGAGTGAGACCCAGTACTTC.

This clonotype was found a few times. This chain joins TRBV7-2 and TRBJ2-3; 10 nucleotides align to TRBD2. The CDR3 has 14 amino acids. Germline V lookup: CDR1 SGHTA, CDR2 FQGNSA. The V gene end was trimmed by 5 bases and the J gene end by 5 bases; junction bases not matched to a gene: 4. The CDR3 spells CASSKTSGVDTQYF. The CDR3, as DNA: TGTGCCAGCAGCAAAACTAGCGGGGTAGATACGCAGTATTTT.

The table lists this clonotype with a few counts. CDR3 sequence: CASSHRQGPETQYF. CDR3 DNA sequence: TGTGCCAGCAGCCATAGACAGGGCCCCGAGACCCAGTACTTC. This rearrangement joins TRBV7-8 to TRBJ2-5; 7 positions match TRBD1. CDR3 length: 14 residues. Germline assignment: CDR1 SGHVS and CDR2 FQNEAQ. With V trimmed by 5 bases and J by 5 bases, 8 bases remained unmatched.

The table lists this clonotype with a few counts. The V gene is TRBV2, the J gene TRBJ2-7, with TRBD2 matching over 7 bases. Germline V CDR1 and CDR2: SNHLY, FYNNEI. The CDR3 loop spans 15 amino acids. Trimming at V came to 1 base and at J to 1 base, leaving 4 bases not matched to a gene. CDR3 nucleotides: TGTGCCAGCAGTGAAGGTGCGGGAGCGTCCTACGAGCAGTACTTC. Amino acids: CASSEGAGASYEQYF. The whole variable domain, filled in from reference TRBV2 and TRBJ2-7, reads EPEVTQTPSHQVTQMGQEVILRCVPISNHLYFYWYRQILGQKVEFLVSFYNNEISEKSEIFDDQFSVERPDGSNFTLKIRSTKLEDSAMYFCASSEGAGASYEQYFGPGTRLTVT.

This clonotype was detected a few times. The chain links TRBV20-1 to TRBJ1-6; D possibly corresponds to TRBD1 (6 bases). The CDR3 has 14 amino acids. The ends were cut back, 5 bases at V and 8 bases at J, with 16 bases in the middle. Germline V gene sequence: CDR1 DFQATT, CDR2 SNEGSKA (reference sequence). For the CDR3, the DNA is TGCAGTGCTGCAGCCGGGACAAGGGATTCACCCCTCCACTTT. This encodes CSAAAGTRDSPLHF.

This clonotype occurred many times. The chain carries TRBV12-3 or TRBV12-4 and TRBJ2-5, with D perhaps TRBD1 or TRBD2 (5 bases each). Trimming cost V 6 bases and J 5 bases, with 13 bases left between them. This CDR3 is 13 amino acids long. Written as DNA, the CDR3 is TGTGCCAGCAGATACGGGACGGGGGAGACCCAGTACTTC. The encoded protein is CASRYGTGETQYF.

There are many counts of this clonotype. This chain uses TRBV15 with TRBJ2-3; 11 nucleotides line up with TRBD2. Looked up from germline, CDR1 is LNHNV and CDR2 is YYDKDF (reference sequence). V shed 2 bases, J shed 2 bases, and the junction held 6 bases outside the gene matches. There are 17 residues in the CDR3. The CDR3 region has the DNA TGTGCCACCAGCAGATTAGCGGGAGGGCCTTACACAGATACGCAGTATTTT. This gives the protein CATSRLAGGPYTDTQYF.

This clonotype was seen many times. In nucleotides, the CDR3 is TGTGCCAGCAGCTTAGAGGGACAGGGGGCTAACTACGAGCAGTACTTC. The encoded protein is CASSLEGQGANYEQYF. This chain connects TRBV7-6 to TRBJ2-7; 12 bases fit TRBD1. With V trimmed by 1 base and J by 3 bases, 4 bases remained unmatched. Germline V CDR1 and CDR2: SGHVS, FNYEAQ. The CDR3 length is 16 residues.

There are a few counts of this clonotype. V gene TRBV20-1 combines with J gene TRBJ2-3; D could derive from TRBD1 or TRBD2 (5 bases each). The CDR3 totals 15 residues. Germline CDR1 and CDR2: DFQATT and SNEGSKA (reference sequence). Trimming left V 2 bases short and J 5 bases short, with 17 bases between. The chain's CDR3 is CSARTPGVGGDTQYF. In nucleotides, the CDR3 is TGCAGTGCTAGAACCCCCGGAGTTGGGGGAGATACGCAGTATTTT.

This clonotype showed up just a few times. CDR3 nucleotides: TGTGCCAGCAGCCCCGGGACTAGCGGCAGTTATTACAATGAGCAGTTCTTC. Translation: CASSPGTSGSYYNEQFF. The chain combines TRBV7-6 with TRBJ2-1; TRBD2 agrees at 11 bases. V shed 5 bases, J shed 4 bases, and the junction held 10 bases outside the gene matches. Germline V gives CDR1 SGHVS, CDR2 FNYEAQ. The CDR3 has 17 residues.

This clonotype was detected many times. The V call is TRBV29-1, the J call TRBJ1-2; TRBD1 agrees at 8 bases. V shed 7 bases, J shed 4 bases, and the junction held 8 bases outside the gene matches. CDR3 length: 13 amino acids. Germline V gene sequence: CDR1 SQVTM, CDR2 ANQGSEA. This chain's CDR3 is CSAPQGEVYGYTF. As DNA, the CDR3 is TGCAGCGCTCCACAGGGGGAGGTCTATGGCTACACCTTC.

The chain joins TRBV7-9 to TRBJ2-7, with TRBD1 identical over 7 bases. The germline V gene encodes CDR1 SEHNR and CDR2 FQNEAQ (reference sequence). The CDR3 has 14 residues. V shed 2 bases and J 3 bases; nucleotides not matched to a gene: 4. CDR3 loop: CASSLQPGGYEQYF. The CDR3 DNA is TGTGCCAGCAGCTTACAGCCAGGGGGCTACGAGCAGTACTTC.

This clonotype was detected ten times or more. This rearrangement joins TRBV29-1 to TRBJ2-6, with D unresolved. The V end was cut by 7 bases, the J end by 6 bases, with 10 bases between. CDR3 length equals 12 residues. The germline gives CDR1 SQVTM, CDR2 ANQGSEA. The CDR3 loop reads CSADFTANVLTF. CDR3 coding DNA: TGCAGCGCTGACTTTACGGCCAACGTCCTGACTTTC.

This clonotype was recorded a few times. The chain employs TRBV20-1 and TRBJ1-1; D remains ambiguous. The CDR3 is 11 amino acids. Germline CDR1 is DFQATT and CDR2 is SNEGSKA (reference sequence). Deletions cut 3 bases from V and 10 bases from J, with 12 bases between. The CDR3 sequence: CSASSPRGAFF. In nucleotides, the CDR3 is TGCAGTGCTAGTTCGCCTCGAGGAGCTTTCTTT.

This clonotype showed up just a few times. CDR3: CASSPDVAGFRELFF. CDR3 nucleotide sequence: TGTGCCAGCAGCCCGGACGTAGCGGGGTTTAGGGAGCTGTTTTTT. This rearrangement joins TRBV11-2 to TRBJ2-2; 8 nucleotides line up with TRBD2. This CDR3 contains 15 residues. Trimming cost V 5 bases and J 9 bases; bases outside gene matches: 11. Germline lookup yields CDR1 SGHAT and CDR2 FQNNGV.

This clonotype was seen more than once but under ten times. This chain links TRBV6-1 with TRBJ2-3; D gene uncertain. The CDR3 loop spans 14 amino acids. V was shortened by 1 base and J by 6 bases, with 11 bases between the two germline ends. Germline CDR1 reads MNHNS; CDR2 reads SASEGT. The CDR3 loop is CASSEVYGPDTQYF. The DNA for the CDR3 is TGTGCCAGCAGTGAAGTGTACGGTCCGGATACGCAGTATTTT.

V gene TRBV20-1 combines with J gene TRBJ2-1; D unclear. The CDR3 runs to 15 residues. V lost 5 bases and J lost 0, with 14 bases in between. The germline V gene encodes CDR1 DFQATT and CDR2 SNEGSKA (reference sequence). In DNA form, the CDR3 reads TGCAGTGCTGGAACAGCGTGGAGCTCCTACAATGAGCAGTTCTTC. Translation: CSAGTAWSSYNEQFF.

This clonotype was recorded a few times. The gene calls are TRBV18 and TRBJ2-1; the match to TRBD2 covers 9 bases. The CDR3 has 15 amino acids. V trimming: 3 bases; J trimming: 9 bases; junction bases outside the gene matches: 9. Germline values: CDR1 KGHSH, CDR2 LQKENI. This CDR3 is CASSPVSGGQGEQFF. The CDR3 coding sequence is TGTGCCAGCTCACCCGTCAGCGGGGGGCAGGGTGAGCAGTTCTTC.

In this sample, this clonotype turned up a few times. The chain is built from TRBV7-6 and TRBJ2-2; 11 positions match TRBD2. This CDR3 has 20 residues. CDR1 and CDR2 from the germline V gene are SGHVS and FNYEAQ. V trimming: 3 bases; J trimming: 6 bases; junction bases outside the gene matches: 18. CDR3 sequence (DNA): TGTGCCAGCAGCTTTGAACTAGCGGGAGACGAAGAGGAGTACGCCGGGGAGCTGTTTTTT. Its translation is CASSFELAGDEEEYAGELFF.

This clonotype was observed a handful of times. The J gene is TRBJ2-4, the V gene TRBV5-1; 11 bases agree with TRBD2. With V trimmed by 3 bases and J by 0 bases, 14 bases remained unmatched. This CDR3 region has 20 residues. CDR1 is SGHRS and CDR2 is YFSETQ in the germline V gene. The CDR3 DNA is TGCGCCAGCAGCTGGGGGACTAGCGGACTTGTTGGTCTAGCCAAAAACATTCAGTACTTC. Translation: CASSWGTSGLVGLAKNIQYF.